The T cell receptor (beta chain) described here comes from a study of cytomegalovirus exposure and HLA in healthy donors. CDR3 length: 15 residues. V shed 5 bases and J shed 8 bases, with 19 bases lying between them. Germline assignment: CDR1 MNHNS and CDR2 SASEGT. PCR amplification relied on 60 Vbeta primers (plus 13 Jbeta primers). Profiling relied on immunoSEQ multiplex PCR, and the TCRdb table lists in-frame clones only, not all of them. Here the sample spans 130,000 or so clones, approximately 80% being singletons. The chain combines TRBV6-1 with TRBJ1-5; D is ambiguous. The material sequenced was PBMCs. This receptor was obtained from a man between 35 and 55 years old in good health and CMV-seronegative. Here the CDR3 reads CASSFVGEGSEPQHF. The CDR3 coding sequence is TGTGCCAGCAGTTTCGTTGGGGAGGGAAGTGAGCCCCAGCATTTT.